Only a few counts were recorded for the clone carrying this T cell receptor beta chain. Expressed TCRB transcripts got sequenced, as all isolated RNA was reverse transcribed. The data were produced by immunoSEQ multiplex PCR, yet TCRdb's version contains in-frame clones alone and is incomplete. This sample yields 140,000 to 150,000 clones, of which approximately 52% are seen a single time; around 0.39% belongs to the top ten. Donors contributed one heparinised blood draw apiece, averaging about 110 mL. Via the markers CD45RO/CCR7/CD25/CD127/CD95/CD27, stem cell-like memory, regulatory, central memory and naive CD4+ cells were sorted. The data belong to a study of beta chain features in type 1 diabetes. The CDR3 has 14 amino acids. Germline V gene data show CDR1 as MNHEY and CDR2 as SVGAGI. Between the trimmed V and J ends, which lost 0 bases and 6 bases, there was a span of 9 bases.

The TCR sequence derives from a man aged 18 to 30 in good health. What was sequenced was Tregs from blood. V is TRBV6-5 and J is TRBJ1-5, with D possibly being TRBD1 (5 bases). CDR3 loop: CASSYSRVGQPQHF. The CDR3 region has the DNA TGTGCCAGCAGTTACTCCAGGGTCGGTCAGCCCCAGCATTTT.